The 28 T cell receptor beta chains reported below all come from one sample, sequenced in a study of patients and donors after allogeneic stem cell transplantation. TCRdb reprocessed the RT-PCR reads via MiXCR and lists one record per CDR3 protein. The table has about 960,000 distinct CDR3 sequences, under 20% seen once; the top ten hold around 6%. Input material: blood, either unsorted or a sorted T cell fraction (not recorded which). These receptor sequences come from a human donor who was either an allogeneic HSCT recipient or a stem cell or donor lymphocyte infusion donor (not recorded which). It is not recorded whose cells these are; they may come from a transplant donor.

This clonotype has more than one count but fewer than ten. This chain connects TRBV7-6 to TRBJ2-7; D unresolved. Germline CDR1 and CDR2: SGHVS and FNYEAQ. This CDR3 region has 14 residues. V gave up 2 bases and J gave up 2 bases, with 10 bases separating them. The CDR3 sequence: CASSLFGGPYEQYF. DNA of the CDR3: TGTGCCAGCAGCTTATTTGGCGGACCCTACGAGCAGTACTTC. The full variable domain, its missing parts supplied by reference TRBV7-6 and TRBJ2-7, is GAGVSQSPRYKVTKRGQDVALRCDPISGHVSLYWYRQALGQGPEFLTYFNYEAQQDKSGLPNDRFSAERPEGSISTLTIQRTEQRDSAMYRCASSLFGGPYEQYFGPGTRLTVT.

This clonotype was observed a handful of times. The genes are TRBV6-1 and TRBJ1-1; no firm D call. Germline CDR1 reads MNHNS; CDR2 reads SASEGT. The CDR3 runs to 14 residues. The V and J ends lost 5 bases and 6 bases respectively, with 16 bases between them. The CDR3 DNA follows: TGTGCCAGCAGTCCCGTTTTGGGAGGCTCTGAAGCTTTCTTT. As protein: CASSPVLGGSEAFF.

The sample holds a few counts of this clonotype. The V gene is TRBV29-1, the J gene TRBJ2-1, with unresolved D. CDR3 length: 10 amino acids. Germline V gives CDR1 SQVTM, CDR2 ANQGSEA. The V end was cut by 6 bases, the J end by 5 bases, with 5 bases between. CDR3: CSVRNNEQFF. DNA for the CDR3: TGCAGCGTCAGAAACAATGAGCAGTTCTTC.

This clonotype occurred a few times. This chain uses TRBV11-2 with TRBJ2-1; 10 bases are a match to TRBD2. This CDR3 region has 15 residues. J gave up 7 bases and V 2 bases, and 5 bases lay outside the gene matches. Germline CDR1 is SGHAT and CDR2 is FQNNGV. The CDR3 protein is CASSLPSGSMNEQFF. The CDR3 nucleotides read TGTGCCAGCAGCTTACCTAGCGGGAGTATGAATGAGCAGTTCTTC.

The J gene is TRBJ2-3, the V gene TRBV9, with 7 bases aligning to TRBD1. Trimming cost V 3 bases and J 1 base; bases outside gene matches: 8. The CDR3 runs to 16 residues. Germline values: CDR1 SGDLS, CDR2 YYNGEE. The CDR3 DNA reads as TGTGCCAGCAGCGCCGGACAGGCCTTGGGCACAGATACGCAGTATTTT. The encoded protein is CASSAGQALGTDTQYF.

V gene TRBV12-3 or TRBV12-4 combines with J gene TRBJ1-2; TRBD1 is a possible D gene (6 bases). V was clipped by 10 bases and J by 2 bases, with 17 bases between them. The CDR3 totals 14 residues. Written as DNA, the CDR3 is TGTGCCATAAGTGGGGGGACACAGAACTATGGCTACACCTTC. Residues: CAISGGTQNYGYTF.

The rearrangement links TRBV12-3 or TRBV12-4 to TRBJ1-2, with 8 bases aligning to TRBD1. The trim removed 6 bases at V and 6 bases at J, leaving 6 bases unmatched. The CDR3 contains 13 residues. CDR3 sequence: CASRLSGGDGYTF. For the CDR3, the DNA is TGTGCCAGCAGACTGTCAGGGGGCGATGGCTACACCTTC.

The chain recombines TRBV5-1 with TRBJ2-7; no firm D call. In germline, CDR1 is SGHRS, CDR2 YFSETQ. The V and J ends lost 6 bases and 3 bases respectively, with 7 bases between them. This CDR3 has 11 amino acids. Written as DNA, the CDR3 is TGCGCCAGCAACCATAACTACGAGCAGTACTTC. It codes for CASNHNYEQYF.

Only a few counts were recorded for this clonotype. V gene TRBV5-1 combines with J gene TRBJ2-2; 8 bases fit TRBD1. In germline, CDR1 is SGHRS, CDR2 YFSETQ. Trimming at V came to 4 bases and at J to 6 bases, leaving 14 bases not matched to a gene. This CDR3 comprises 17 residues. Here the CDR3 reads CASSVVQGARGPGELFF. The CDR3 DNA reads TGCGCCAGCAGCGTAGTCCAGGGGGCGCGGGGCCCCGGGGAGCTGTTTTTT.

This rearrangement joins TRBV5-1 to TRBJ2-7; 11 bases agree with TRBD2. V gave up 6 bases and J gave up 3 bases; unmatched junction bases: 2. The CDR3 covers 13 residues. Germline CDR1 is SGHRS and CDR2 is YFSETQ. The CDR3 loop reads CASTGLAGYEQYF. For the CDR3, the DNA is TGCGCCAGCACCGGACTAGCGGGCTACGAGCAGTACTTC. The variable domain in full, with the rest retrieved from reference TRBV5-1 and TRBJ2-7, is KAGVTQTPRYLIKTRGQQVTLSCSPISGHRSVSWYQQTPGQGLQFLFEYFSETQRNKGNFPGRFSGRQFSNSRSEMNVSTLELGDSALYLCASTGLAGYEQYFGPGTRLTVT.

The rearrangement links TRBV4-1 to TRBJ2-3, with D possibly matching TRBD2 (6 bases). The CDR3 covers 19 residues. Germline V CDR1 and CDR2: MGHRA, YSYEKL. Trimming removed 0 bases at V and 3 bases at J, with 22 bases between. CDR3 DNA sequence: TGCGCCAGCAGCCAAGAGGCGTGGGGGGACGGAGAAATAACAGATACGCAGTATTTT. Its protein product is CASSQEAWGDGEITDTQYF.

The V gene is TRBV9, the J gene TRBJ1-1, with D maybe TRBD1 (5 bases). Germline values: CDR1 SGDLS, CDR2 YYNGEE. The CDR3 consists of 13 residues. V was cut by 0 bases and J by 4 bases, with 7 bases left in between. CDR3 in DNA: TGTGCCAGCAGCGTAGTACAGGTCACTGAAGCTTTCTTT. The encoded protein is CASSVVQVTEAFF.

This clonotype was detected once. The chain has TRBV5-6 and TRBJ1-2; D gene uncertain. Germline lookup yields CDR1 SGHDT and CDR2 YYEEEE. Trimming took 0 bases from V and 8 from J, leaving 11 bases between them. The CDR3 is 13 residues long. The CDR3 is CASSLGGNRGYTF. CDR3 sequence (DNA): TGTGCCAGCAGCTTGGGAGGGAATAGAGGCTACACCTTC.

V usage is TRBV20-1 and J usage is TRBJ1-2; D call uncertain. CDR1 and CDR2 from the germline V gene are DFQATT and SNEGSKA (reference sequence). V was pared by 1 base and J by 10 bases, with 10 bases between. The CDR3 covers 11 residues. The CDR3 bases are TGCAGTGCTAGAGCTTGGGTCGACTACACCTTC. Protein sequence: CSARAWVDYTF.

The sample holds a few counts of this clonotype. The genes are TRBV15 and TRBJ2-1, with D possibly matching TRBD2 (6 bases). CDR1 and CDR2 (germline): LNHNV, YYDKDF (reference sequence). V was pared by 0 bases and J by 10 bases, with 16 bases between. This CDR3 has 15 amino acids. The CDR3 region has the DNA TGTGCCACCAGCAGAGATCTGGGCGGGACCGGGGAGCAGTTCTTC. Encoded protein: CATSRDLGGTGEQFF.

This chain links TRBV24-1 with TRBJ1-2; no firm D call. This CDR3 has 14 amino acids. Trimming shortened V by 8 bases and J by 2 bases, and 14 bases separated the two germline ends. The germline CDR1 and CDR2 sequences are KGHDR and SFDVKD. CDR3 protein: CATNPGGRNYGYTF. The CDR3 DNA is TGTGCCACCAACCCCGGTGGGAGAAACTATGGCTACACCTTC.

This clonotype occurred a few times. The genes are TRBV3-1 and TRBJ2-7, with 8 nucleotides matching TRBD2. V gave up 1 base and J gave up 6 bases; unmatched junction bases: 8. The germline CDR1 and CDR2 sequences are LGHDT and YNNKEL (reference sequence). This CDR3 is built from 15 residues. For the CDR3, the DNA is TGTGCCAGCAGCCAAGGTTTACGGGAGGGCCTCGAGCAGTACTTC. It is translated as CASSQGLREGLEQYF.

In this sample, this clonotype turned up a few times. This sequence joins TRBV2 and TRBJ2-7, with 9 bases aligning to TRBD2. The CDR3 is made up of 16 amino acids. The V gene end was trimmed by 3 bases and the J gene end by 0 bases; junction bases not matched to a gene: 6. CDR1 and CDR2 from the germline V gene are SNHLY and FYNNEI. In DNA form, the CDR3 reads TGTGCCAGCAGTGACCAGCGGGGGGCCAGCTCCTACGAGCAGTACTTC. Its protein product is CASSDQRGASSYEQYF.

The chain joins TRBV5-6 to TRBJ2-5; 7 nucleotides match TRBD1. The J segment lost 4 bases and the V segment lost 1 base, leaving 7 bases of the junction unmatched. Germline V gene lookup returns CDR1 SGHDT and CDR2 YYEEEE. This CDR3 is built from 15 residues. DNA of the CDR3: TGTGCCAGCAGCTTGCTCACAGGGGATGCAGAGACCCAGTACTTC. Protein sequence: CASSLLTGDAETQYF.

The chain couples TRBV5-5 to TRBJ2-7, with 8 bases matching TRBD1. V was pared by 4 bases and J by 3 bases, with 6 bases of the junction left unmatched. CDR1 and CDR2 (germline): SGHKS, YYEKEE (reference sequence). There are 14 residues in the CDR3. The CDR3 loop reads CASSQSQGDYEQYF. In DNA, the CDR3 is TGTGCCAGCAGCCAGTCACAGGGGGACTACGAGCAGTACTTC.

This rearrangement joins TRBV7-8 to TRBJ2-3; 8 nucleotides line up with TRBD2. The CDR3 consists of 15 residues. V shed 7 bases, J shed 5 bases, and the junction held 11 bases outside the gene matches. Per germline, CDR1 SGHVS and CDR2 FQNEAQ. DNA for the CDR3: TGTGCCAGCACCGAAGGGGGACTAGTGATAGATACGCAGTATTTT. This translates into CASTEGGLVIDTQYF.

In its sample, this clonotype was seen a few times. The chain is built from TRBV11-2 and TRBJ2-5; no reliable D call. The CDR3 has 15 amino acids. Germline CDR1 is SGHAT and CDR2 is FQNNGV. Deletions cut 0 bases from V and 5 bases from J, with 13 bases between. CDR3 DNA sequence: TGTGCCAGCAGCTTAGACTGGGTAAAGAGGGAGACCCAGTACTTC. Its translation: CASSLDWVKRETQYF. Full variable domain (outside the CDR3, taken from reference TRBV11-2 and TRBJ2-5): EAGVAQSPRYKIIEKRQSVAFWCNPISGHATLYWYQQILGQGPKLLIQFQNNGVVDDSQLPKDRFSAERLKGVDSTLKIQPAKLEDSAVYLCASSLDWVKRETQYFGPGTRLLVL.

This chain links TRBV5-1 with TRBJ1-6; TRBD1 matches 7 bases. CDR1 SGHRS and CDR2 YFSETQ come from the germline V gene. The CDR3 consists of 14 residues. With V trimmed by 4 bases and J by 8 bases, 6 bases remained unmatched. Here the CDR3 reads CASSLQGWDSPLHF. For the CDR3, the DNA is TGCGCCAGCAGCCTACAGGGGTGGGATTCACCCCTCCACTTT.

The genes are TRBV7-2 and TRBJ2-1; D ambiguous. Germline CDR1 and CDR2: SGHTA and FQGNSA. Between the trimmed V and J ends, which lost 3 bases and 7 bases, there was a span of 13 bases. CDR3 length: 14 residues. CDR3 protein: CASSLAVMGNEQFF. The CDR3 coding sequence is TGTGCCAGCAGCTTGGCGGTAATGGGAAATGAGCAGTTCTTC.

This clonotype was seen repeatedly, ten times or more. This chain joins TRBV25-1 and TRBJ2-1, with D possibly matching TRBD1 (5 bases). There are 16 residues in the CDR3. The V end lost 6 bases, the J end lost 2 bases, and 17 bases lay between the germline ends. The germline CDR1 and CDR2 sequences are MGHDK and SYGVNS. The CDR3 DNA reads as TGTGCCAGCAGGTCCGACGCAGGGCTGCCCTACAATGAGCAGTTCTTC. Translated, it gives CASRSDAGLPYNEQFF.

This clonotype came up a few times. The J gene is TRBJ2-2, the V gene TRBV5-1; a possible D gene is TRBD1 (6 bases). Germline CDR1 is SGHRS and CDR2 is YFSETQ. Between the trimmed V and J ends, which lost 5 bases and 5 bases, there was a span of 16 bases. The CDR3 length is 15 residues. The DNA of the CDR3 is TGCGCCAGCAGGACATTAGGACAGTCTACCGGGGAGCTGTTTTTT. Its translation is CASRTLGQSTGELFF.

As concerns this clonotype: A junction end diverges from the germline sequence, so it may reflect a read error. The chain joins TRBV29-1 to TRBJ2-1; TRBD2 might be the D (6 bases). Per the germline V gene, CDR1 is SQVTM and CDR2 is ANQGSEA. This CDR3 is 13 amino acids long. In DNA, the CDR3 is TGCAGCGTTGTATGGGACTCCTACAATGTGCAGTTCTTC. Its protein is CSVVWDSYNVQFF.

This clonotype came up a few times. This rearrangement joins TRBV7-6 to TRBJ1-5; unclear D gene. The germline V and J ends were trimmed by 3 bases and 0 bases, with 6 bases remaining between them. The germline V gene has CDR1 SGHVS and CDR2 FNYEAQ. The CDR3 runs 14 residues. This CDR3 is CASSFSYSNQPQHF. The CDR3, as DNA: TGTGCCAGCAGCTTCTCTTATAGCAATCAGCCCCAGCATTTT. Drawing the rest from reference TRBV7-6 and TRBJ1-5, the complete variable domain is GAGVSQSPRYKVTKRGQDVALRCDPISGHVSLYWYRQALGQGPEFLTYFNYEAQQDKSGLPNDRFSAERPEGSISTLTIQRTEQRDSAMYRCASSFSYSNQPQHFGDGTRLSIL.